This TCR beta chain was obtained from a study of CD8+ T cells in alopecia areata. Whole-study context: Scoring of treated patients' severity used the percentage of affected scalp area.

CDR1 is SGDLS, CDR2 YYNGEE, per germline. There are 15 residues in the CDR3. Trimming shortened V by 0 bases and J by 6 bases, and 10 bases separated the two germline ends. Treatment given: oral pan-JAK inhibitor, 5-10 mg twice daily. Reverse transcribed after extraction, RNA yielded cDNA as the sequencing template. Some clones are missing from TCRdb's copy, which holds only in-frame ones; the method was immunoSEQ multiplex PCR. The sample consists of about 190,000 clones, roughly 61% of them appearing once. The rearrangement joins TRBV9 to TRBJ1-6, with D unresolved. This sequence originates from a human donor with alopecia areata. The input for sequencing was CD8+ T cells sorted from blood, taken at week 24, from a patient treated with tofacitinib. Here the CDR3 DNA reads TGTGCCAGCAGCGTAGACGATCTCCGTAATTCACCCCTCCACTTT. It codes for CASSVDDLRNSPLHF.